This T cell receptor (beta chain) is drawn from a study of read filtering for tumor transcriptome and immune sequencing. Study-level information: By R-ISS, stages I, II and III held around 8, 16 and 7 patients. RNA-seq yielded only about 85 to 1273 TCR reads, IR-seq about 4 to 10.27 million.

From roughly 390 ng of RNA, a library with molecular barcoded alpha/delta and beta/gamma adaptors was made. TCRdb recomputed calls from the reads with MiXCR, one row per CDR3 protein. This table holds 40,000 to 50,000 distinct CDR3 sequences, under 15% found once. Overall study findings and caveats: The CD138-negative fraction was mixed bone marrow immune cells, not pure T cells.

The CDR3 loop spans 14 amino acids. This clonotype occurred a few times. Antigen: not known. At one of its ends the junction is not consistent with the germline gene, which may arise from a read error. The receptor was isolated from a donor at least 40 years old with multiple myeloma. The sequenced sample was a population of CD138-negative cells sorted from bone marrow. V is TRBV12-3 or TRBV12-4 and J is TRBJ2-1, with D perhaps being TRBD1 or TRBD2 (5 bases each). This chain's CDR3 is CASTVGPAYNELFF. The CDR3 DNA sequence: TGTGCCAGCACCGTGGGACCAGCGTACAATGAGCTGTTCTTC.